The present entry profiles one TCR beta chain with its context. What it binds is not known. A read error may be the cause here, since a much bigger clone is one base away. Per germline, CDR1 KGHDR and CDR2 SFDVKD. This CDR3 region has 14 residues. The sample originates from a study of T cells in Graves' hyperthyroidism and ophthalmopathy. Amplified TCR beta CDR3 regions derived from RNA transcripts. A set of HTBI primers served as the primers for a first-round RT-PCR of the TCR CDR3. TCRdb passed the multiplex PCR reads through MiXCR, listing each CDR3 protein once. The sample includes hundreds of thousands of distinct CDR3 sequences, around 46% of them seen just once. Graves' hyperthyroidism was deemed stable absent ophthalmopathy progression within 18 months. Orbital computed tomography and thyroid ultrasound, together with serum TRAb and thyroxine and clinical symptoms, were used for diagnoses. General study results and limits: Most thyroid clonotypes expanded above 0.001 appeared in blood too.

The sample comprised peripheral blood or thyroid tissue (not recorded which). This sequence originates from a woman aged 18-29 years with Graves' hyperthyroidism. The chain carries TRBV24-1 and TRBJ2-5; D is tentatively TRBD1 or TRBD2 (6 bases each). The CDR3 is CAARAVAEQGTQYF. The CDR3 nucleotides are TGTGCCGCCAGGGCCGTAGCGGAACAGGGGACCCAGTACTTC.